Listed here is a single T cell receptor (beta chain). This clonotype was seen only a few times. Its specific antigen is unknown. No quality values exist for individual bases; no much larger clone is one base distant. The donors were under 40 Caucasian individuals from Russia, aged roughly 6 to 100 years, who were systemically healthy. Each donor gave roughly 9.5 milliliters of peripheral blood, collected into EDTA-treated Vacutainer tubes. Ficoll-Paque density-gradient centrifugation was used to isolate PBMCs, with at least 7 million per sample. Trizol reagent was used to extract total RNA from PBMCs, with at least 5.5 micrograms per sample. For every donor, an aliquot of PBMCs went through flow cytometry to measure the percentages of naive CD45RAhigh/CD27high T cells. Library prep was done by 5' RACE. For sequencing, an Illumina HiSeq 2500 was employed. The second PCR ran for about 6 to 11 cycles and used a J-beta primer mix along with a sample-barcoded 5' primer. A unique molecular identifier was introduced onto each TCR beta cDNA molecule by a template-switch 5' adaptor carrying 12 random nucleotides. Each sample yielded at least 2.5 million CDR3-containing paired-end reads. The Mint cDNA synthesis kit, primed by a TRBC-specific oligonucleotide, was used to synthesize first-strand cDNA from all RNA. Following uracil-DNA glycosylase treatment, all cDNA underwent a first 18-cycle PCR with the universal primers M1SS and BC2_uni_R. As for how the authors treated the data: Normalization of each sample was performed by random selection of 1 million high-quality reads, each carrying a distinct molecular identifier. Reads sharing molecular identifiers were discarded rather than binned into consensus sequences. MiTCR, set to a Q25 quality threshold and the strictest error-elimination algorithm, was used for CDR3 identification, clonotype clustering and error correction. A nonparametric unseen species model using Euler transformation provided a lower-bound estimate of total TCR beta diversity. Through fastp at Q25 and MiXCR, TCRdb rebuilt clones from the public reads, retaining in-frame beta chains. One record per CDR3 amino acid sequence lists the most common genes and DNA. V and J calls and clone size were set by TCRdb, not the authors. In all, the sample holds 1.5 million to 2 million distinct CDR3 sequences, and about 31% of those were seen once. Together, the top ten hold 11% of the sample.

The data are from a study of blood T cells in healthy people across ages (dated by TCRdb to 2014 to 2015). General notes on the study: In model experiments, template switching captured roughly one uniquely barcoded TCR beta cDNA molecule for every two T cells. To track age-related changes in TCR beta repertoire diversity, the study relied on deep sequencing normalized with unique cDNA molecular identifiers. The donors were split into four age groups: young (average 16 years), middle-aged (nearly 40), aged (more than 60) and long-lived (over 80). To avoid experimental bias, donors of different ages were randomly spread across the sequencing lanes. The study analyzed two additional independent replicas of 1 million unique cDNA reads from the same blood draw for two donors, one aged 18 to 30 and one aged 80 or older.

The study at large found these results: Observed TCR beta diversity per million T cells fell roughly linearly with age, and a significant reduction was already apparent by age roughly 40. Estimates of total diversity based on one million sequenced T cells were regarded as lower bounds and as underestimates. There was a strong correlation between observed TCR beta diversity and the percentage of naive T cells measured by flow cytometry. Donor CMV infection status was unknown, potentially confounding age-related changes in expanded clonotypes. Compared with the aged group, the long-lived group had more naive CD4+ T cells, fewer expanded clones and increased TCR diversity, suggesting age selection. Bulk unsorted PBMC profiling prevented conclusive comparison of naive and antigen-experienced compartments.

This receptor was obtained from a woman aged 25 to 45 in good health. Source material: blood.

The bases read TGCGCCAGCAGCGCGGGCTTAAACCCTGGGGGATTCGAGCAGTACTTC. Its product reads: CASSAGLNPGGFEQYF. In this chain, TRBV5-1 is recombined with TRBJ2-7, with a tentative D call of TRBD1 or TRBD2, each matching 5 bases. CDR3 length: 16 amino acids, cysteine to phenylalanine. Of all the DNA, just the CDR3 is kept, 48 bases in frame from base 1. V is reduced by 4 bases and J by 6 bases, leaving a spacing of 23 bases between them. CDR1 and CDR2 were assigned from the germline V gene as SGHRS and YFSETQ.